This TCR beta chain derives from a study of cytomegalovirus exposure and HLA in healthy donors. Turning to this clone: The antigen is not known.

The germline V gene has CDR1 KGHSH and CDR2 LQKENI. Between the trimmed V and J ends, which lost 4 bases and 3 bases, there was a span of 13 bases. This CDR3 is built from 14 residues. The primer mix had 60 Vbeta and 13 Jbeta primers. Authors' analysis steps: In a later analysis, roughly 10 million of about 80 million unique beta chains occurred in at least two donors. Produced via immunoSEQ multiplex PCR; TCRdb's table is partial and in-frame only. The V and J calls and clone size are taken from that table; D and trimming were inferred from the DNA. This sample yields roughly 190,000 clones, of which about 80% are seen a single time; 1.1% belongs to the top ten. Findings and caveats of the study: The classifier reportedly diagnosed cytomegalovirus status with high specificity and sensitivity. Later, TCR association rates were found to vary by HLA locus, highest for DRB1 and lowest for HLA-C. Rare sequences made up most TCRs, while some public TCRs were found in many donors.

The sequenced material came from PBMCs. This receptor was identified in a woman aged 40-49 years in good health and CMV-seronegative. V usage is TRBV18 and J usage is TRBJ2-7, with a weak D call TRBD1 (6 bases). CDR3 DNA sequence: TGTGCCAGCTCACTCCGGGACACAAGCTACGAGCAGTACGTC. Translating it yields CASSLRDTSYEQYV.